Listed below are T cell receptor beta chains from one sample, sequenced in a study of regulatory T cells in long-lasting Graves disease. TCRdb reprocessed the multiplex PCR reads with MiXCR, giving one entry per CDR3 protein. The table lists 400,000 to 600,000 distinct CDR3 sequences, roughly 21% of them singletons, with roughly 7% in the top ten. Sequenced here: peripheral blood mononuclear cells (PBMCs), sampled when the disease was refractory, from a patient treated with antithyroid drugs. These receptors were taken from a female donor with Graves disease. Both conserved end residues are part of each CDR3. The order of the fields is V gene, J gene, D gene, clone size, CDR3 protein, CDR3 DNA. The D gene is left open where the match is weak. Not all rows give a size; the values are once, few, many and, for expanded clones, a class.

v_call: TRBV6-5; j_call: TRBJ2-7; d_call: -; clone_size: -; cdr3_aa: CASSYSGRLHEQYF; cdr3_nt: TGTGCCAGCAGTTACTCCGGCCGTCTTCACGAGCAGTACTTC
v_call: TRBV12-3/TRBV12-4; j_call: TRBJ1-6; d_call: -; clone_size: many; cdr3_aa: CASSFRQNNSPLHF; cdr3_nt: TGTGCCAGCAGTTTTAGGCAGAATAATTCACCCCTCCACTTT
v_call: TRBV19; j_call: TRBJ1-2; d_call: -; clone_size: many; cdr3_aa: CASSPPDGFYTF; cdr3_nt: TGTGCCAGTAGTCCCCCGGACGGATTCTACACCTTC
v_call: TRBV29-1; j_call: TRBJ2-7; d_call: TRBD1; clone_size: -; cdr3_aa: CSPARGNSYEQYF; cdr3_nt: TGCAGCCCTGCCAGGGGGAACTCCTACGAGCAGTACTTC
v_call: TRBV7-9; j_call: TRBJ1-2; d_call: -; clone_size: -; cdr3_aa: CASSFGVKEGYTF; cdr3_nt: TGTGCCAGCAGCTTCGGGGTGAAGGAGGGCTACACCTTC
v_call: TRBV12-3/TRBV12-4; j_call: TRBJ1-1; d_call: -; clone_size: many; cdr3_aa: CASRLRQNTEAFF; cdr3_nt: TGTGCCAGCAGGTTGAGACAGAACACTGAAGCTTTCTTT
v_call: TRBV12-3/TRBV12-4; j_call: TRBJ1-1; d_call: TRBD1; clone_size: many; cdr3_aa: CASSPGQGQGVSEAFF; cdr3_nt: TGTGCCAGCAGTCCCGGACAAGGACAGGGGGTCTCTGAAGCTTTCTTT
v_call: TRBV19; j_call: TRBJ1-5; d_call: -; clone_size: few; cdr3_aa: CASSTLPGDQPQHF; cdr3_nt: TGTGCCAGTAGTACCCTACCAGGAGATCAGCCCCAGCATTTT
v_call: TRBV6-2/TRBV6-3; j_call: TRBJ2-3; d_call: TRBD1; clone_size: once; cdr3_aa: CASFTGQGGGDTQYF; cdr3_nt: TGTGCCAGCTTCACGGGACAGGGAGGAGGAGATACGCAGTATTTT
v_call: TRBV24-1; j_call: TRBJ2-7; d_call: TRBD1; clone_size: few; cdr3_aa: CATSDPGTGGTYEQYF; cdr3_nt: TGTGCCACCAGTGATCCCGGGACAGGGGGCACCTACGAGCAGTACTTC
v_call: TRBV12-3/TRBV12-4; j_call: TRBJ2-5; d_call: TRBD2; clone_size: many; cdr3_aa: CASSFGGLAGETQYF; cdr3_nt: TGTGCCAGCAGTTTCGGGGGGCTAGCGGGGGAGACCCAGTACTTC
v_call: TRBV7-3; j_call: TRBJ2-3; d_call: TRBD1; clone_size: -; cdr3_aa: CASSMTGGEGDTQYF; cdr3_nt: TGTGCCAGCAGCATGACAGGGGGCGAGGGAGATACGCAGTATTTT
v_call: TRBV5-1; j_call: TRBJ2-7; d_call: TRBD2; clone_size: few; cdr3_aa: CASSLSRGRLAGEQYF; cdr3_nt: TGTGCCAGCAGCTTGTCCCGGGGGAGGCTAGCGGGGGAGCAGTACTTC
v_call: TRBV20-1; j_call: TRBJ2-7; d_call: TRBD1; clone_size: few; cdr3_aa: CSAPRTGGYNEQYF; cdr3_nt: TGCAGTGCCCCACGGACAGGGGGCTATAACGAGCAGTACTTC
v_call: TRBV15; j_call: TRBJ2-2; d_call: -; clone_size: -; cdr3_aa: CATSSWGSNTGELFF; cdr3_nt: TGTGCCACCAGCAGTTGGGGGTCGAACACCGGGGAGCTGTTTTTT
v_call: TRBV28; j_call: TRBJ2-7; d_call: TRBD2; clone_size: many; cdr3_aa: CASSLPLGREDYEQYF; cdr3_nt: TGTGCCAGCAGTTTACCCCTAGGGCGGGAGGACTACGAGCAGTACTTC
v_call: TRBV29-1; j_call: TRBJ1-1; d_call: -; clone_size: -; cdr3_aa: CSSREGLNTEAFF; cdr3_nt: TGCAGCAGCCGTGAGGGGCTGAACACTGAAGCTTTCTTT
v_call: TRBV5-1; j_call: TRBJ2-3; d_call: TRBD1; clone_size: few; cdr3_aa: CASSLGQGLGDTQYF; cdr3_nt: TGCGCCAGCAGCTTGGGACAGGGGCTAGGGGATACGCAGTATTTT
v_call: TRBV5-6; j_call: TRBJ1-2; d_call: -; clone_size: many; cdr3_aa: CASSLVTASNYGYTF; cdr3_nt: TGTGCCAGCAGCTTGGTAACAGCAAGTAACTATGGCTACACCTTC
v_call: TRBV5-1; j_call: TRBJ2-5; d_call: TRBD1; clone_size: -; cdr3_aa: CASSLDGQGVQETQYF; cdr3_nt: TGCGCCAGCAGCTTGGATGGACAGGGGGTTCAGGAGACCCAGTACTTC
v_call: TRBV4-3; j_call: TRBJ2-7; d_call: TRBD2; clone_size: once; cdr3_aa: CASSQDFSSLAGSYEQYF; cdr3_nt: TGCGCCAGCAGCCAAGATTTCTCGTCACTAGCGGGTTCCTACGAGCAGTACTTC
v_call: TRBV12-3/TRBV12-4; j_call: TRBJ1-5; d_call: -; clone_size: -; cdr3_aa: CASSLLLSSAPQHF; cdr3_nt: TGTGCCAGCAGTCTCCTTCTTTCCTCAGCGCCCCAGCATTTT
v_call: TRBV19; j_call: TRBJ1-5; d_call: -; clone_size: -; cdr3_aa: CASSMRTPHEPQHF; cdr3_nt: TGTGCCAGTAGTATGCGGACACCTCACGAGCCCCAGCATTTT
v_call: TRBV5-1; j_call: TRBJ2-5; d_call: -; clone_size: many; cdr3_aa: CASTSPVGKETQYF; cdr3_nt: TGCGCCAGCACCTCCCCGGTTGGTAAAGAGACCCAGTACTTC
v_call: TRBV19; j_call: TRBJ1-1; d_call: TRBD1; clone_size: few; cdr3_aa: CASSPRQGLMPEAFF; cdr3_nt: TGTGCCAGTAGTCCGAGACAGGGGCTGATGCCTGAAGCTTTCTTT
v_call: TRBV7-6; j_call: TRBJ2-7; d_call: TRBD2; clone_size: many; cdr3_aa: CASSGTGGAVSYEQYF; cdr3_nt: TGTGCCAGCAGCGGAACCGGGGGGGCCGTCTCCTACGAGCAGTACTTC
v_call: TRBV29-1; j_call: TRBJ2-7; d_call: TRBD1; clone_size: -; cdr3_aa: CSVRGQGTEQYF; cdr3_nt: TGCAGCGTCCGTGGACAGGGCACCGAGCAGTACTTC
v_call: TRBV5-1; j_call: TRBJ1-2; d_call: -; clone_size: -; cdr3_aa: CASSPGVNYGYTF; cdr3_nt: TGCGCCAGCAGCCCTGGGGTGAACTATGGCTACACCTTC
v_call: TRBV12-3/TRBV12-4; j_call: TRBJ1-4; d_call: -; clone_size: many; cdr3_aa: CASSKQQGGGEKLFF; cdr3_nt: TGTGCCAGCAGTAAGCAACAGGGTGGTGGTGAAAAACTGTTTTTT
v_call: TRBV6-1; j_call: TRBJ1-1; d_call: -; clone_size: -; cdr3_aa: CASTPGSFAEAFF; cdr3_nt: TGTGCCAGCACGCCAGGGAGTTTCGCTGAAGCTTTCTTT
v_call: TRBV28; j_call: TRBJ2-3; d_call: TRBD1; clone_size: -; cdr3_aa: CASRGIRTGHTDTQYF; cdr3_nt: TGTGCCAGCAGGGGGATACGGACAGGCCACACAGATACGCAGTATTTT
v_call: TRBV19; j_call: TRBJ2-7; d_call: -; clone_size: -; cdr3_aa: CASSTSGTEYEQYF; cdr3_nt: TGTGCCAGTAGTACATCCGGGACGGAGTACGAGCAGTACTTC
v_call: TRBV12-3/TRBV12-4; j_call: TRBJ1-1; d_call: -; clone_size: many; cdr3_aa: CASSLQVEGEAFF; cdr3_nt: TGTGCCAGCAGTTTACAGGTTGAAGGTGAAGCTTTCTTT
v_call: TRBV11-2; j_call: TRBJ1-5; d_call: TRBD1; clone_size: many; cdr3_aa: CASSLGDRNIGNQPQHF; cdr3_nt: TGTGCCAGCAGCTTAGGGGACAGAAACATCGGCAATCAGCCCCAGCATTTT
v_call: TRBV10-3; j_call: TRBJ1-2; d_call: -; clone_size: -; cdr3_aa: CAISEGGVSRNYGYTF; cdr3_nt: TGTGCCATCAGTGAAGGGGGGGTCAGCCGGAACTATGGCTACACCTTC
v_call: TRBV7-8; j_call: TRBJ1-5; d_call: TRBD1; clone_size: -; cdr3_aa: CANSFMDRAPNQPQHF; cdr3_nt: TGTGCCAACAGCTTTATGGACAGGGCACCCAATCAGCCCCAGCATTTT
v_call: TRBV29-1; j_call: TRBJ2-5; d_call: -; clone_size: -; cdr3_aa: CSVEARIGETQYF; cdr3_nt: TGCAGCGTTGAAGCTCGGATTGGAGAGACCCAGTACTTC
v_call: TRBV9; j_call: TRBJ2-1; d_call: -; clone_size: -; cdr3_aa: CASSVDSSSYNEQFF; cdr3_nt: TGTGCCAGCAGCGTAGACAGTAGCTCCTACAATGAGCAGTTCTTC
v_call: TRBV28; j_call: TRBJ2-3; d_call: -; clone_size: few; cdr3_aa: CASSYRQDTQYF; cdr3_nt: TGTGCCAGCAGTTACAGACAGGATACGCAGTATTTT
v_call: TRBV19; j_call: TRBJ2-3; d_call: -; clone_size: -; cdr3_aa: CASSYPGSTDTQYF; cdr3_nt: TGTGCCAGTAGTTATCCAGGTTCCACAGATACGCAGTATTTT
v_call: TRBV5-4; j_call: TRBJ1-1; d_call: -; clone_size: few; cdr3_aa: CASSPEAQLNTEAFF; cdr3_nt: TGTGCCAGCAGCCCAGAGGCGCAACTGAACACTGAAGCTTTCTTT
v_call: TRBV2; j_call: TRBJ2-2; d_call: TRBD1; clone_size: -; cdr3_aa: CASSEQGAETGELFF; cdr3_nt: TGTGCCAGCAGTGAACAGGGGGCGGAAACCGGGGAGCTGTTTTTT
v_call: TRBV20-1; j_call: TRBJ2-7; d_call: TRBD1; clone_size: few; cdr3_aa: CSALLPGQGYEQYF; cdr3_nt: TGCAGTGCCTTACTTCCGGGACAGGGATACGAGCAGTACTTC
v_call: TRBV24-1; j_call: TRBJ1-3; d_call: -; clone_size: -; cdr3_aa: CATSDHGQPSSGNTIYF; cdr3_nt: TGTGCCACCAGTGACCACGGACAGCCGAGCTCTGGAAACACCATATATTTT
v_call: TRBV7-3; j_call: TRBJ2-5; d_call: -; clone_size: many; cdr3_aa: CASSLTREETQYF; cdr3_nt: TGTGCCAGCAGCTTAACGCGGGAAGAGACCCAGTACTTC
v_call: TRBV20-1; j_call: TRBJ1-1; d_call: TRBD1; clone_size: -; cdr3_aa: CSASLYRTGAENTEAFF; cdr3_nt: TGCAGTGCTAGCCTCTACCGCACAGGGGCCGAGAACACTGAAGCTTTCTTT
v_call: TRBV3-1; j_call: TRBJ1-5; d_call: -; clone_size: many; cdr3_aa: CASSQDRNQPQHF; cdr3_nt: TGTGCCAGCAGCCAAGATCGCAATCAGCCCCAGCATTTT
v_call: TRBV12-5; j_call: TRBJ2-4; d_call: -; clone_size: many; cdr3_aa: CASGLDSPQNIQYF; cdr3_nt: TGTGCTAGTGGTTTGGACTCACCACAAAACATTCAGTACTTC
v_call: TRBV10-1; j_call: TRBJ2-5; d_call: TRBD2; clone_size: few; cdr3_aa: CASSPGTSYQETQYF; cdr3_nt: TGCGCCAGCAGCCCCGGGACTAGCTACCAAGAGACCCAGTACTTC
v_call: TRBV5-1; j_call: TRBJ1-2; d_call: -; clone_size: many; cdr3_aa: CASSLGGHAELRYGYTF; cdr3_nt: TGCGCCAGCAGCTTGGGGGGACACGCCGAGCTTCGCTATGGCTACACCTTC